This TCR beta chain is drawn from a study of spatial heterogeneity in lung cancer. Study overall: Across the raw uncorrected reads, a unique TCR and UMI combination was observed, on average, more than ten times. General study points: Tumor mutation count correlated with how many alpha and beta TCRs expanded intratumorally. Coverage of tumor T cells, an estimated figure, was 6% to 7% for alpha and around 13% for beta chains.

Points on this clonotype: Its cognate antigen is unknown.

TCRdb ran MiXCR on the 5' RACE reads and lists one entry per CDR3 protein. The profile shows about 28,000 distinct CDR3 sequences, around 7% of them singletons. Germline assignment: CDR1 GTSNPN and CDR2 SVGIG (reference sequence). Trimming removed 1 base at V and 3 bases at J, with 6 bases between. The CDR3 has 13 amino acids. Time point meaning: sample taken at primary tumor resection. There were 72 donors, all of them untreated patients with early-stage non-small cell lung cancer. The sequenced material consisted of unsorted whole RNA from tumor, nontumor lung or frozen PBMC. This clonotype was obtained from a male donor with early-stage non-small cell lung cancer. J is TRBJ2-2 and V is TRBV30, with D possibly TRBD1 on 5 matching bases. This specimen consisted of lung tumor tissue, obtained at surgery. In DNA form, the CDR3 reads TGTGCCTGGAGTGAGGGGTACACCGGGGAGCTGTTTTTT. Its protein is CAWSEGYTGELFF. Using reference TRBV30 and TRBJ2-2 for the parts outside the CDR3, the full variable domain is SQTIHQWPATLVQPVGSPLSLECTVEGTSNPNLYWYRQAAGRGLQLLFYSVGIGQISSEVPQNLSASRPQDRQFILSSKKLLLSDSGFYLCAWSEGYTGELFFGEGSRLTVL.